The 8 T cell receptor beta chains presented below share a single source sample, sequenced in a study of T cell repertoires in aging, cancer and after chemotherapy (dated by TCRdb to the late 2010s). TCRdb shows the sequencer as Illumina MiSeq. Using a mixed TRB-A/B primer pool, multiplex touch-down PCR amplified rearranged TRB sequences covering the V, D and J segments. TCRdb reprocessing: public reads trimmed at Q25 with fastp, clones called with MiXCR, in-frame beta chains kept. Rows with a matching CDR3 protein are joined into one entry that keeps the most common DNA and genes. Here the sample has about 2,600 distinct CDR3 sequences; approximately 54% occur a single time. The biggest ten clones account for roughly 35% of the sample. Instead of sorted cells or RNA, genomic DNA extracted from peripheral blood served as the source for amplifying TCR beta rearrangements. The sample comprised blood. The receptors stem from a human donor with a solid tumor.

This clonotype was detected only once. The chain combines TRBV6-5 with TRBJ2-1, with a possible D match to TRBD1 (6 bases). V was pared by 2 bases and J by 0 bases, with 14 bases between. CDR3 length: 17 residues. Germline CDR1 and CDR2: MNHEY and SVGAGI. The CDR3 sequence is CASSYTPGQASYNEQFF. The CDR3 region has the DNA TGTGCCAGCAGTTACACGCCGGGACAAGCCTCCTACAATGAGCAGTTCTTC.

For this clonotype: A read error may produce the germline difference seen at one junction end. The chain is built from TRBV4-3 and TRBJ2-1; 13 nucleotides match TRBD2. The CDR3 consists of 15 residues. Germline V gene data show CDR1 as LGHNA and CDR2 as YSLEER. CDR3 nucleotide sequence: TGTGCCAGCAGCCGAGGACTAGCGGGAGTAGATGAGCAGTTCTTC. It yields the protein CASSRGLAGVDEQFF.

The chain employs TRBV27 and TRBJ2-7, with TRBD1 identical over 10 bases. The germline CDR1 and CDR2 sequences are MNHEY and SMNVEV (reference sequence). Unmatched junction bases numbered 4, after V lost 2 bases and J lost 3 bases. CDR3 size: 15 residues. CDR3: CASSLTGTGVYEQYF. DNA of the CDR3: TGTGCCAGCAGTTTAACCGGGACAGGGGTCTACGAGCAGTACTTC.

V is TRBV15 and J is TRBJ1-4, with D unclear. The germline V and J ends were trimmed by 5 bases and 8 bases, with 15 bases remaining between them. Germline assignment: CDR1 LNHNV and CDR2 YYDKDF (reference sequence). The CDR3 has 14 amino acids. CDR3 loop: CATSPGKNSEKLFF. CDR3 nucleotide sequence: TGTGCCACCAGCCCCGGGAAAAACAGCGAAAAACTGTTTTTT.

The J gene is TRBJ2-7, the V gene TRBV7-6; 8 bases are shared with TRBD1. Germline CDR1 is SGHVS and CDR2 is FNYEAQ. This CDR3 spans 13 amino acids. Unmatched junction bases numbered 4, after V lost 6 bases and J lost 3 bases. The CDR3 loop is CASRATGGYEQYF. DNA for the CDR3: TGTGCCAGCAGGGCTACAGGGGGCTACGAGCAGTACTTC.

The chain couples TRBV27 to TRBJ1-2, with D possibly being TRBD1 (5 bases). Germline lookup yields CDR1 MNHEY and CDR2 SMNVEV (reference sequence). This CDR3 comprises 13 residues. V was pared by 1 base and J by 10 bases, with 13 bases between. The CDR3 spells CASSLWAGIVYTF. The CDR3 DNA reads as TGTGCCAGCAGTTTATGGGCAGGGATAGTCTACACCTTC.

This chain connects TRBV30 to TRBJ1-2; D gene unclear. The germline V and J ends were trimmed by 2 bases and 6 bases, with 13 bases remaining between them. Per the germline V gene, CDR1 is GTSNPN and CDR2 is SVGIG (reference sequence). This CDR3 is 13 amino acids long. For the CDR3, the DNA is TGTGCCTGGAGTCTTTGGGAGGCGGATGGCTACACCTTC. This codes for CAWSLWEADGYTF.

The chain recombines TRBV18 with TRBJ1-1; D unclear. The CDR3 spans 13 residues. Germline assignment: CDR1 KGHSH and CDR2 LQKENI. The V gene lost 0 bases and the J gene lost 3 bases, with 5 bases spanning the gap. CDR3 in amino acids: CASSPPGYTEAFF. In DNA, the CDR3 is TGTGCCAGCTCACCACCAGGCTACACTGAAGCTTTCTTT.